This TCR beta chain was sequenced for a study of breast tumors, draining lymph nodes, adjacent tissues. This clonotype came up many times. Its specificity is not known. Study-level points and caveats: Compared with lymph nodes, tumors were less diverse; compared with nontumor tissue, more. That most tumor T cells come from lymph nodes remained unproven. Compared with basal-like, luminal-like tumors shared significantly more repertoire with nontumor tissue.

TCRdb called the multiplex PCR reads again in MiXCR, with one record for every CDR3 protein. The sample shows approximately 100,000 distinct CDR3 sequences, around 20% of them seen only once. Samples came from axillary lymph nodes draining the breast cancer. This TCR was sampled from a female donor with breast cancer. Some clones in this sample may be carry-over from other donors' samples. The sequenced sample was axillary lymph node tissue.

CDR3 residues: CSARDLQDEKLFF. The CDR3 bases are TGCAGTGCTAGAGATTTGCAGGATGAAAAACTGTTTTTT. This chain uses TRBV20-1 with TRBJ1-4; D remains unclear. Trimming took 0 bases from V and 6 from J, leaving 8 bases between them. The CDR3 is 13 residues long. Germline V gene data show CDR1 as DFQATT and CDR2 as SNEGSKA (reference sequence).